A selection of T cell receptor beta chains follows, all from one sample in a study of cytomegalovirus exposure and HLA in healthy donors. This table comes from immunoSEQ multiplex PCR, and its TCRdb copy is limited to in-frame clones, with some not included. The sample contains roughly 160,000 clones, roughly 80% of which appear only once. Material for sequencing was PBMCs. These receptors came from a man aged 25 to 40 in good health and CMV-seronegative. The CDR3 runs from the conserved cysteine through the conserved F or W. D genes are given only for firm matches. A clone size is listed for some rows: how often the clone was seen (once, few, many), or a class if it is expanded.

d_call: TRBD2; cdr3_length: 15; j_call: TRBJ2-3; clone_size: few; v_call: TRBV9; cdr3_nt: TGTGCCAGCAGCTCCACACTAGCGGGAACAGATACGCAGTATTTT; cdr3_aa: CASSSTLAGTDTQYF
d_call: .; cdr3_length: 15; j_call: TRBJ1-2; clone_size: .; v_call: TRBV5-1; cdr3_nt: TGCGCCAGCAGCTTGTGGCCAGGGAACAACTATGGCTACACCTTC; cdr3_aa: CASSLWPGNNYGYTF
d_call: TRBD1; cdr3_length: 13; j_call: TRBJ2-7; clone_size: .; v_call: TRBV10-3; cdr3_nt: TGTGCCATGGGGACAGGGGGTTCCTACGAGCAGTACTTC; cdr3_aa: CAMGTGGSYEQYF
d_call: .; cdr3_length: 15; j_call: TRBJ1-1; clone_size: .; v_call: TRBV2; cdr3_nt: TGTGCCAGCAGTGTGGAGGGGCTGGTGTACACTGAAGCTTTCTTT; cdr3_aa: CASSVEGLVYTEAFF
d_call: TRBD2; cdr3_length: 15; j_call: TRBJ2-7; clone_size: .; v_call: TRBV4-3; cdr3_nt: TGCGCCAGCAGCCAAGGGTTAGCGGGGGTATACGAGCAGTACTTC; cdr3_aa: CASSQGLAGVYEQYF
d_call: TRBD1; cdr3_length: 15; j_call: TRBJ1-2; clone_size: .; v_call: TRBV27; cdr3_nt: TGTGCCAGCAGTCAACGCAGGGGGCAGAACTATGGCTACACCTTC; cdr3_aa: CASSQRRGQNYGYTF
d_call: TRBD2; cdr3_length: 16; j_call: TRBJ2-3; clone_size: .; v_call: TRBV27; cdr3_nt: TGTGCCAGCAGTTTCCAGTGGCTAGCGGGAGCAGATACGCAGTATTTT; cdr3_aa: CASSFQWLAGADTQYF
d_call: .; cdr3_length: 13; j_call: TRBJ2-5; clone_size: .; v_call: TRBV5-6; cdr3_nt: TGTGCCAGCAGCTTGGGAGCTCAAGAGACCCAGTACTTC; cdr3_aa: CASSLGAQETQYF
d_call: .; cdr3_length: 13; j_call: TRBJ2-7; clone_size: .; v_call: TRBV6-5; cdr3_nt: TGTGCCAGCAGGGACCGGACAGACCACGAGCAGTACTTC; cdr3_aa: CASRDRTDHEQYF
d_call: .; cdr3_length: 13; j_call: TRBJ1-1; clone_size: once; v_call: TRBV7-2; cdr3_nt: TGTGCCAGCAGCTTTGCAGGGAACACTGAAGCTTTCTTT; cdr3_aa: CASSFAGNTEAFF
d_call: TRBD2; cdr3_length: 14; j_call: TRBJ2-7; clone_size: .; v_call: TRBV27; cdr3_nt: TGTGCCAGCAGTTTATGGGGCGGGGGCTACGAGCAGTACTTC; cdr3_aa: CASSLWGGGYEQYF
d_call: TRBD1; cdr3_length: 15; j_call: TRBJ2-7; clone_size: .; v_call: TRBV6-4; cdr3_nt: TGTGCCAGCAGTGAATCCGCGGACAGGGGGTACGAGCAGTACTTC; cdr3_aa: CASSESADRGYEQYF
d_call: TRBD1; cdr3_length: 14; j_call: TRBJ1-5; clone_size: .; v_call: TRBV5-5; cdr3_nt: TGTGCCAGCAGTTTGGACAGGGGCCATCAGCCCCAGCATTTT; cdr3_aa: CASSLDRGHQPQHF
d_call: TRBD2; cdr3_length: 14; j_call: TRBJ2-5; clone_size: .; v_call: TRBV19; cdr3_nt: TGTGCCAGTAGTAGCGGGGGGCCTAGCGAGACCCAGTACTTC; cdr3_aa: CASSSGGPSETQYF
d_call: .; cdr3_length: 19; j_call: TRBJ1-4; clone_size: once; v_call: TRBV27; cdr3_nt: TGTGCCAGCAGTTTATTAGCTGGGGCCCCATCGGGAACTAATGAAAAACTGTTTTTT; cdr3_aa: CASSLLAGAPSGTNEKLFF
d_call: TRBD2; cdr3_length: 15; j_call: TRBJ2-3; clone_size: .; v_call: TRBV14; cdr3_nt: TGTGCCAGCAGCACTAGCGGGCCTTACACAGATACGCAGTATTTT; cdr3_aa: CASSTSGPYTDTQYF
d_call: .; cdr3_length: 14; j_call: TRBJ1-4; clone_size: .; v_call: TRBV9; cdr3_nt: TGTGCCAGCAGCGTAGAAGGAGTCAATGAAAAACTGTTTTTT; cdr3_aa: CASSVEGVNEKLFF
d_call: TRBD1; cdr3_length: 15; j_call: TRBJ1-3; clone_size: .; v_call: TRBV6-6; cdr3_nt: TGTGCCAGCAGCGGGACAGGCCTCTCTGGAAACACCATATATTTT; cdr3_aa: CASSGTGLSGNTIYF
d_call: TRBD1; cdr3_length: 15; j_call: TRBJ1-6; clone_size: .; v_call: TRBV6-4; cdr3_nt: TGTGCCACCCGATACCGGACAGGGGAAGATTCACCCCTCCACTTT; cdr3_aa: CATRYRTGEDSPLHF
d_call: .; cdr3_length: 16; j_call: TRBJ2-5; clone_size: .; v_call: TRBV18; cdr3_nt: TGTGCCAGCTCACCACCCCGGGGGTATTTACAACAGACCCAGTACTTC; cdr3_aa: CASSPPRGYLQQTQYF
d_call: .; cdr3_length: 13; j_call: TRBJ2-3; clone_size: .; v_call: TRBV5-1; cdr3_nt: TGCGCCAGCAGCCTTACAGGCACAGATACGCAGTATTTT; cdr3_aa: CASSLTGTDTQYF
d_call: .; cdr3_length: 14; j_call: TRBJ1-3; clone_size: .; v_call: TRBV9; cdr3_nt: TGTACCAGCAGCGTAGTAGGGGATGGAAACACCATATATTTT; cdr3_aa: CTSSVVGDGNTIYF
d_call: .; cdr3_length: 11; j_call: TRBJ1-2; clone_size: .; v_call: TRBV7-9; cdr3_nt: TGTTCCAGCAGCTTCAACGGTGGCTACACCTTC; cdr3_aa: CSSSFNGGYTF
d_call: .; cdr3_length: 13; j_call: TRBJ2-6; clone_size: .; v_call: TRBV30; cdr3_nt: TGTGCCTTCGGGGTGTGGGGGGCCAACGTCCTGACTTTC; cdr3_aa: CAFGVWGANVLTF
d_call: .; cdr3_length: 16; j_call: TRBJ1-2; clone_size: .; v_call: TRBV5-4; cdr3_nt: TGTGCCAGCAGCTTGGATTACAGGGAAGTTAACTATGGCTACACCTTC; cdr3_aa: CASSLDYREVNYGYTF
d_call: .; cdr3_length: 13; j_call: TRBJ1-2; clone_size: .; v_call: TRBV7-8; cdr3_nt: TGTGCCAGCAGCTTGACAGCTAACTATGGCTACACCTTC; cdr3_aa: CASSLTANYGYTF
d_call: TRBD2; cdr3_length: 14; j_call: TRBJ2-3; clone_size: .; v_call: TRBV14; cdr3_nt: TGTGCCAGCAGCCTATCTGAAGCGGGGGGAACGCAGTATTTT; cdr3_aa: CASSLSEAGGTQYF
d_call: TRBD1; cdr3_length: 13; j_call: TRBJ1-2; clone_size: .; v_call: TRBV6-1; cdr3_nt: TGTGCCAGCAGTTCCCGGACAGGGCGAACCTACACCTTC; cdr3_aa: CASSSRTGRTYTF
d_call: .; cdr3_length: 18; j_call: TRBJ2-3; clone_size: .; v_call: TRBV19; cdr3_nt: TGTGCCAGTAGTATATTAGGAGGGGCCCCCTTTGGCACAGATACGCAGTATTTT; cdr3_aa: CASSILGGAPFGTDTQYF
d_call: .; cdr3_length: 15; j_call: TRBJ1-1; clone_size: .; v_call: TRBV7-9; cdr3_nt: TGTGCCAGCAGCCGCGGGGGGGGAGGGGAGACTGAAGCTTTCTTT; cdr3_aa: CASSRGGGGETEAFF
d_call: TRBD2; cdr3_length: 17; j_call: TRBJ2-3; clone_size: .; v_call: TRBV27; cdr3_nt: TGTGCCAGCAGTTCCCAACGGGAGCGGGGGGGCGCAGATACGCAGTATTTT; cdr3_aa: CASSSQRERGGADTQYF
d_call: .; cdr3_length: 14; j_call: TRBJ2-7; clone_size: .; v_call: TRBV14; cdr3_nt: TGTGCCAGCAGCCATTGGACCGAGGACTACGAGCAGTACTTC; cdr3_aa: CASSHWTEDYEQYF
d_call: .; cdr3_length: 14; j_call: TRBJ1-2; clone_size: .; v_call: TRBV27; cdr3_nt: TGTGCCAGCAGTTTACACGGGATAGGGTACGGCTACACCTTC; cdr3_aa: CASSLHGIGYGYTF
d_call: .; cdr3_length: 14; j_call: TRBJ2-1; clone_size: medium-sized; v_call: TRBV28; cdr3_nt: TGTGCCAGCAGTTCCATACTAGTAATGGTCGAGCAGTTCTTC; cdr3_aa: CASSSILVMVEQFF
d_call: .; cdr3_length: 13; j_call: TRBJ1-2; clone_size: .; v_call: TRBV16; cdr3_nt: TGTGCCAGCAGCCCAGGGGAAGGGTATGGCTACACCTTC; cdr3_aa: CASSPGEGYGYTF
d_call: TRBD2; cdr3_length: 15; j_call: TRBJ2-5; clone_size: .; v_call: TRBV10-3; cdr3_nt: TGTGCCATCAGTGAGCGAGCGGGAGAGGGGGAGACCCAGTACTTC; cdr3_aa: CAISERAGEGETQYF
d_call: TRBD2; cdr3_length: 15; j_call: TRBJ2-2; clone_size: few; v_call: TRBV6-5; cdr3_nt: TGTGCCAGCAGGTCCGGGGGGGCAATCACCGGGGAGCTGTTTTTT; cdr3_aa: CASRSGGAITGELFF
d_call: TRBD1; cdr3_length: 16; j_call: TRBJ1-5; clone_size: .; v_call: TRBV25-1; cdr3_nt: TGTGCCAGCAGTGATTTGGGGACAGATAGCAATCAGCCCCAGCATTTT; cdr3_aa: CASSDLGTDSNQPQHF
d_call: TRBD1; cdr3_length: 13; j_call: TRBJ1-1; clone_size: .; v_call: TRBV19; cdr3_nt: TGTGCCAGTAGTAAACAGGGGGCGAGATCGGCTTTCTTT; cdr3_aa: CASSKQGARSAFF
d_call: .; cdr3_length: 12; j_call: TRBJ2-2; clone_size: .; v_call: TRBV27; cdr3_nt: TGTGCCAGCAGTTTAGAGGCCGGGGAGCTGTTTTTT; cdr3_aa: CASSLEAGELFF
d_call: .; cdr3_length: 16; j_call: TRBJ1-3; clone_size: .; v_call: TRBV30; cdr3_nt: TGTGCCTGTCCTTGGGGGAAGACAGGTTCTGGAAACACCATATATTTT; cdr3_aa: CACPWGKTGSGNTIYF
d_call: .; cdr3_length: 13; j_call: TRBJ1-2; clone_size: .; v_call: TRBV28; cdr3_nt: TGTGCCAGCTGGAGGGGCACGAACTATGGCTACACCTTC; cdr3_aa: CASWRGTNYGYTF
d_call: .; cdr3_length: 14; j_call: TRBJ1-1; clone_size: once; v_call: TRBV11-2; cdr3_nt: TGTGCCAGCAGCTTGGGGAGTGCGAACACTGAAGCTTTCTTT; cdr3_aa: CASSLGSANTEAFF
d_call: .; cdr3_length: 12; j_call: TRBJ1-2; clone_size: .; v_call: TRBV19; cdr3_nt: TGTGCCAGTTCTCAGTCGAACTATGGCTACACCTTC; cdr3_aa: CASSQSNYGYTF
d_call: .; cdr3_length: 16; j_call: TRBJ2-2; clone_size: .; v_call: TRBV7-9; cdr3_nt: TGTGCCAGCAGTCCCTCTGCGGGTAAGGGCACCGGGGAGCTGTTTTTT; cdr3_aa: CASSPSAGKGTGELFF
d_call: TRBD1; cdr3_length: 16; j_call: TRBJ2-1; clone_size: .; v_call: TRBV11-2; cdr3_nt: TGTGCCAGCAGCCGCACCCCGGGACAGGGATACAATGAGCAGTTCTTC; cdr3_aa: CASSRTPGQGYNEQFF
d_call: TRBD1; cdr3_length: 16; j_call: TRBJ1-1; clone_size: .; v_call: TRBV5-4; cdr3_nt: TGTGCCAGCAGCCTCTGGACAGGTAGAATGAACACTGAAGCTTTCTTT; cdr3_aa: CASSLWTGRMNTEAFF
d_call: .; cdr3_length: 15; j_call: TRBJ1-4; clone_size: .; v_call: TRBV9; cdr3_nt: TGTGCCAGCAGCGCCCTGGAGGGAGCTAATGAAAAACTGTTTTTT; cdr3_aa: CASSALEGANEKLFF
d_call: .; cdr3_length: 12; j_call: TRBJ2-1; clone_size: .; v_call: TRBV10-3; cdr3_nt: TGTGCCACCGGAGGGCTAGACAATGAGCAGTTCTTC; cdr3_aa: CATGGLDNEQFF
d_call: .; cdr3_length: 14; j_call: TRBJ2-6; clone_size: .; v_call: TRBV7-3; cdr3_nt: TGTGCCAGCAGCCCACAGACTGGGGCCAACGTCCTGACTTTC; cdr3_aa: CASSPQTGANVLTF
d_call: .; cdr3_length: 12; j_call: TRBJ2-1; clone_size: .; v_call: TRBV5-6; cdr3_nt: TGTGCCAGCAGCTTCAGGGTAGATGAGCAGTTCTTC; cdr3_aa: CASSFRVDEQFF
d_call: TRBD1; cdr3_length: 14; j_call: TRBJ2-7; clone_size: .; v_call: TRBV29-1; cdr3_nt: TGCAGCGTAGGCTACAGGGGCGCGTCCTACGAGCAGTACTTC; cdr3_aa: CSVGYRGASYEQYF
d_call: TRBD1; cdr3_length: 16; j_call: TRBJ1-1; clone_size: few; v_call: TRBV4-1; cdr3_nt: TGCGCCAGCAGCCTACGACAGGGGGCGGTGAACACTGAAGCTTTCTTT; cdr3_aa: CASSLRQGAVNTEAFF
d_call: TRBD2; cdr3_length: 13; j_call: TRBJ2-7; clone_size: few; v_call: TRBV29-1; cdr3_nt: TGCAGCGTTCGGACTAGCGGGTCCTACGAGCAGTACTTC; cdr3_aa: CSVRTSGSYEQYF
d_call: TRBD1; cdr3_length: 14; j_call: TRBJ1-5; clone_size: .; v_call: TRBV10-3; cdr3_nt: TGTGCCATCTCCACAGGGGGCGGCAATCAGCCCCAGCATTTT; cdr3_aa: CAISTGGGNQPQHF